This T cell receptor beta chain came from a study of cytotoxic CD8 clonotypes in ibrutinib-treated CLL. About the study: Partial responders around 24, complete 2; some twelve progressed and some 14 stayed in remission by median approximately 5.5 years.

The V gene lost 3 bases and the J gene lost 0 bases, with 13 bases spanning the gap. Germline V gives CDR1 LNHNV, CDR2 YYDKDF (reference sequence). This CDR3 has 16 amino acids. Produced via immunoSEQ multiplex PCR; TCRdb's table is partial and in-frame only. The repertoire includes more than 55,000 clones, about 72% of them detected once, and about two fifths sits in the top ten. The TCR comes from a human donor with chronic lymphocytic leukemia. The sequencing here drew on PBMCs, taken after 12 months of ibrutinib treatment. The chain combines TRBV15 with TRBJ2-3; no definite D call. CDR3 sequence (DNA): TGTGCCACCAGCAGGGCCAAGATCGGGAGCACAGATACGCAGTATTTT. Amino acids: CATSRAKIGSTDTQYF.